This is a list of T cell receptor beta chains from one sample in a study of long-term antiretroviral therapy in people with HIV. Here immunoSEQ multiplex PCR was the method, and the copy in TCRdb shows in-frame clones only, minus some. Counted here are 24,000 or so clones, roughly 85% occurring once; the ten biggest clones make up roughly 10%. The sample was unsorted PBMCs, taken 2.3 years after starting antiretroviral therapy. The source of these receptors is a man aged 40-49 years with HIV. Both conserved end residues are part of each CDR3. Fields, in order: V gene, J gene, clone size, D gene, CDR3 DNA, CDR3 protein. The D gene is left open where the match is weak. Some rows have no size entry. The others give once, few or many, or a class for an expanded clone.

TRBV7-8	TRBJ1-5	NA	NA	TGTGCCAGCAGTTTACAGGGTAATCAGCCCCAGCATTTT	CASSLQGNQPQHF
TRBV5-5	TRBJ1-5	NA	NA	TGTGCCAGCAGCCGCTACTATGGTAGCAATCAGCCCCAGCATTTT	CASSRYYGSNQPQHF
TRBV29-1	TRBJ2-3	NA	NA	TGCAGCGTTCCACAGGGAGGAGATACGCAGTATTTT	CSVPQGGDTQYF
TRBV27	TRBJ2-3	once	NA	TGTGCCAGCAGTTTATATCTAGCAGGCACTCCTAGCACAGATACGCAGTATTTT	CASSLYLAGTPSTDTQYF
TRBV11-3	TRBJ2-1	NA	TRBD2	TGTGCCAGCAGCTTTGGGCTAGCGGGAGTAACATATCCCTACAATGAGCAGTTCTTC	CASSFGLAGVTYPYNEQFF
TRBV7-3	TRBJ2-3	NA	NA	TGTGCCAGCGGGGACGGGTCAGATACGCAGTATTTT	CASGDGSDTQYF
TRBV2	TRBJ1-5	few	NA	TGTGCCAGCAGTGAAGGCAGGGCTAATATTAATCAGCCCCAGCATTTT	CASSEGRANINQPQHF
TRBV7-9	TRBJ2-7	NA	NA	TGTGCCAGCAGCGTTAGGGACACCGACTACGAGCAGTACTTC	CASSVRDTDYEQYF
TRBV19	TRBJ2-2	NA	TRBD1	TGTGCCAGTAGTCGGGACAGGGGCACCGGGGAGCTGTTTTTT	CASSRDRGTGELFF
TRBV15	TRBJ2-7	NA	TRBD2	TGTGCCACCAGCAGCGGGGCGACTAGCGGGAGCTACGAGCAGTACTTC	CATSSGATSGSYEQYF
TRBV19	TRBJ2-1	NA	NA	TGTGCCAGTAGTATGGGTGCCGAGCAGTTCTTC	CASSMGAEQFF
TRBV5-1	TRBJ2-1	NA	TRBD1	TGCGCCAGCAGCTTGGGGTACCGCGACAGGGGAGACAATGAGCAGTTCTTC	CASSLGYRDRGDNEQFF
TRBV27	TRBJ1-2	once	NA	TGTGCCAGCAGTTTAGAACCTTTTTCGCCCCTCTATGGCTACACCTTC	CASSLEPFSPLYGYTF
TRBV30	TRBJ2-7	NA	NA	TGTGCCTGGAGTGAGAGACAGCTGTACGAGCAGTACTTC	CAWSERQLYEQYF
TRBV7-9	TRBJ2-7	NA	TRBD1	TGTGCCAGCAGCCACGGGACAGGGCAGCAGTACTTC	CASSHGTGQQYF
TRBV29-1	TRBJ1-2	NA	NA	TGCAGCGTTGAACACGGGGGCGGGTTCGGTGGCTACACCTTC	CSVEHGGGFGGYTF
TRBV15	TRBJ1-6	few	NA	TGTGCCACCAGCAGAGATCGACAGGCCGACAATTCACCCCTCCACTTT	CATSRDRQADNSPLHF
TRBV6-5	TRBJ1-1	NA	TRBD1	TGTGCCAGCAGTCAGGGGGCGCGTTTTGGAGCTTTCTTT	CASSQGARFGAFF
TRBV18	TRBJ2-7	once	TRBD1	TGTGCCAGCTCCGCGACCCGGGACAGCTCCTACGAGCAGTACTTC	CASSATRDSSYEQYF
TRBV21-1	TRBJ2-7	NA	NA	TGTGCCAGCAGCAAAGGACGAGGGGTTACGAGCTACGAGCAGTACTTC	CASSKGRGVTSYEQYF
TRBV29-1	TRBJ2-2	NA	TRBD2	TGCAGCGTCGGTCAGGCTAGCGGGGGGGCCGGGGAGCTGTTTTTT	CSVGQASGGAGELFF
TRBV15	TRBJ1-5	NA	TRBD1	TGTGCCACCAGCAGAGGGGGAGGGGGCGGACGGCAGCCCCAGCATTTT	CATSRGGGGGRQPQHF
TRBV5-5	TRBJ1-1	NA	NA	TGTGCCAGCAGCTTGACTGGGAACACTGAAGCTTTCTTT	CASSLTGNTEAFF
TRBV9	TRBJ2-1	NA	NA	TGTGCCAGCAGCGTAGATCCCCAATCAAATGAGCAGTTCTTC	CASSVDPQSNEQFF
TRBV19	TRBJ2-4	once	TRBD1	TGTGCCAGTAGGACAGGGTCGGTTCAAAACATTCAGTACTTC	CASRTGSVQNIQYF
TRBV5-1	TRBJ2-5	NA	NA	TGCGCCAGCAGAGGGCAAGAGACCCAGTACTTC	CASRGQETQYF
TRBV7-6	TRBJ1-1	NA	TRBD1	TGTGCCAGCAGCTTAGAGGTACAGGGGGCAGGAAGCACTGAAGCTTTCTTT	CASSLEVQGAGSTEAFF
TRBV11-2	TRBJ2-1	once	TRBD2	TGTGCCAGCAGCCCTAAGTCTGCGGGGGGTCCCTACAATGAGCAGTTCTTC	CASSPKSAGGPYNEQFF
TRBV5-8	TRBJ1-1	NA	NA	TGTGCCAGCAGCTACGCAGTCCGCACTGAAGCTTTCTTT	CASSYAVRTEAFF
TRBV9	TRBJ2-7	NA	NA	TGTGCCAGCAGCCCCACCCGGGGAGCCCCACTTTACGAGCAGTACTTC	CASSPTRGAPLYEQYF
TRBV5-1	TRBJ1-6	NA	NA	TGCGCCAGCAGCTTGATGCCAGGCTCCTATAATTCACCCCTCCACTTT	CASSLMPGSYNSPLHF
TRBV7-6	TRBJ2-6	NA	TRBD1	TGTGCCAGCAGCTTTCCCACAAACCCGGACAGGGGGCTGTCTGGGGCCAACGTCCTGACTTTC	CASSFPTNPDRGLSGANVLTF
TRBV6-5	TRBJ1-2	few	NA	TGTGCCAGCAGTTACGGGACTAACTATGGCTACACCTTC	CASSYGTNYGYTF
TRBV9	TRBJ2-1	NA	TRBD2	TGTGCCAGCAGCGCAAACCTTCCCGGGACTAGCGGGAGCTCCTACAATGAGCAGTTCTTC	CASSANLPGTSGSSYNEQFF
TRBV9	TRBJ2-7	once	NA	TGTGCCAGCAGCTCAGGGTTCTCCGAGCAGTACTTC	CASSSGFSEQYF
TRBV7-6	TRBJ2-7	NA	TRBD2	TGTGCCAGCAGCCCGGAGCGGGACCTGAGATACGAGCAGTACTTC	CASSPERDLRYEQYF
TRBV27	TRBJ2-2	NA	TRBD1	TGTGCCAGCAGTCCTACGGGACAGGGAAAAAGGACCGGGGAGCTGTTTTTT	CASSPTGQGKRTGELFF